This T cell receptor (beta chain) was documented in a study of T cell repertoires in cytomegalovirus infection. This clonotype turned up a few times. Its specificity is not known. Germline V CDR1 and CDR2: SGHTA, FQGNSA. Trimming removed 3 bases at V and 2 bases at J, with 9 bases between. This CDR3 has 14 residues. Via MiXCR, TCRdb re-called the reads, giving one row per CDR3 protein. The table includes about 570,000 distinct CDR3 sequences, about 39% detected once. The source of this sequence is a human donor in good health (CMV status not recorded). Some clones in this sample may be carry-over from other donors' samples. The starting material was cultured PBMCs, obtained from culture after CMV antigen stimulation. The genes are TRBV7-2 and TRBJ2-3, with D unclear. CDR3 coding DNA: TGTGCCAGCAGCTTTAGGACGGACACAGATACGCAGTATTTT. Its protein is CASSFRTDTDTQYF.